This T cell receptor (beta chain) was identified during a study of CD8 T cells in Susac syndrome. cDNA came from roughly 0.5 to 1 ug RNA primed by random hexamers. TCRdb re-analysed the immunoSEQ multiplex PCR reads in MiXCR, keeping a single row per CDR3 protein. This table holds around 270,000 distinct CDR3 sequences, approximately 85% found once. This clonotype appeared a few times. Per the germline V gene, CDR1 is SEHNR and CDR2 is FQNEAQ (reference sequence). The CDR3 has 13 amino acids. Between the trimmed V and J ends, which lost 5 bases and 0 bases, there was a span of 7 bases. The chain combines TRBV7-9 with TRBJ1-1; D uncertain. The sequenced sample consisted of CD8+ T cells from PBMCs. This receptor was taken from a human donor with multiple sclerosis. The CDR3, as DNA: TGTGCCAGCAGCCCTACGGTGAACACTGAAGCTTTCTTT. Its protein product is CASSPTVNTEAFF. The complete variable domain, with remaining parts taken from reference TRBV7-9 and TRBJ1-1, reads DTGVSQNPRHKITKRGQNVTFRCDPISEHNRLYWYRQTLGQGPEFLTYFQNEAQLEKSRLLSDRFSAERPKGSFSTLEIQRTEQGDSAMYLCASSPTVNTEAFFGQGTRLTVV.